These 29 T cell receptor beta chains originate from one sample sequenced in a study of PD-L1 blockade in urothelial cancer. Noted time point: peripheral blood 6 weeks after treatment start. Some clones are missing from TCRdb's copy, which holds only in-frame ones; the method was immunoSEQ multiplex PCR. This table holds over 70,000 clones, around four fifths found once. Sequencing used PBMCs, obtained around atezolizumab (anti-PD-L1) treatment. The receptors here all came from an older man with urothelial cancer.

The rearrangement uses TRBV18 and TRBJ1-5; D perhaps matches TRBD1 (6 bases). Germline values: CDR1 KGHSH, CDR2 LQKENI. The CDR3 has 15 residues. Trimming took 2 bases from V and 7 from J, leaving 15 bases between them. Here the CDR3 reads CASSPSGGLGQPQHF. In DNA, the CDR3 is TGTGCCAGCTCACCATCTGGGGGCCTGGGGCAGCCCCAGCATTTT. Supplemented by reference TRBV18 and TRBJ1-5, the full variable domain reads NAGVMQNPRHLVRRRGQEARLRCSPMKGHSHVYWYRQLPEEGLKFMVYLQKENIIDESGMPKERFSAEFPKEGPSILRIQQVVRGDSAAYFCASSPSGGLGQPQHFGDGTRLSIL.

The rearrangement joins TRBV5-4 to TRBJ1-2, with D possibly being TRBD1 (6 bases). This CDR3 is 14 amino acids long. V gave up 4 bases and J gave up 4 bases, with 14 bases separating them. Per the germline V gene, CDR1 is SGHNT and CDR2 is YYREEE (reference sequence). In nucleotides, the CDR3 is TGTGCCAGCAGCGAAGTACAGGGCGGCTATGGCTACACCTTC. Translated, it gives CASSEVQGGYGYTF.

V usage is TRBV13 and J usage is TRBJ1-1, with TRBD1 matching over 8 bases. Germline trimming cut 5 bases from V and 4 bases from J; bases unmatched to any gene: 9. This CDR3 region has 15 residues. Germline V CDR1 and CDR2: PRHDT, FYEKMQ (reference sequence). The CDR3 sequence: CASSAWTGPSTEAFF. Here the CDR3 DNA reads TGTGCCAGCAGCGCGTGGACAGGGCCCAGCACTGAAGCTTTCTTT.

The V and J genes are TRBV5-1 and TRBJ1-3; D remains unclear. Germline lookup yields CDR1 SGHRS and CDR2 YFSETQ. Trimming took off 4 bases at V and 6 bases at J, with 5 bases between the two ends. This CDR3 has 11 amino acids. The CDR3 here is CASSSQNTIYF. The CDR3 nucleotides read TGCGCCAGCAGCAGCCAAAACACCATATATTTT.

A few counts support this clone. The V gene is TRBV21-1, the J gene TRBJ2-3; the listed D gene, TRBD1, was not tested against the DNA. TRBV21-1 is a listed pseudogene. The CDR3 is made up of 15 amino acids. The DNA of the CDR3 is TGTGCCAGCAGGGACCGGACAGGAGCCACAGATACGCAGTATTTT. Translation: CASRDRTGATDTQYF.

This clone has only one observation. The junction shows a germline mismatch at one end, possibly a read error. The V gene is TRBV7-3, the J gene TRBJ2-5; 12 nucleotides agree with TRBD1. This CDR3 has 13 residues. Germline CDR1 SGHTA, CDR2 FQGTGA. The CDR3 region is CASSEGTGGATDF. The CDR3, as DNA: TGTGCCAGCAGCGAAGGGACAGGGGGCGCGACGGACTTC. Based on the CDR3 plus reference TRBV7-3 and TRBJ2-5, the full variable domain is GAGVSQTPSNKVTEKGKYVELRCDPISGHTALYWYRQSLGQGPEFLIYFQGTGAADDSGLPNDRFFAVRPEGSVSTLKIQRTERGDSAVYLCASSEGTGGATDFGPGTRLLVL.

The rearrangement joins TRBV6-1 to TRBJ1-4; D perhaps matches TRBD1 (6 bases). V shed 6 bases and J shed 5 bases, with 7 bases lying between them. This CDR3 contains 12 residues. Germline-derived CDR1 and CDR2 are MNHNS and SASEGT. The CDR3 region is CASRQGNEKLFF. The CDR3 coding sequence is TGTGCCAGCAGACAGGGCAATGAAAAACTGTTTTTT.

In nucleotides, the CDR3 is TGTGCCAGCAGCTATAGGGAGACTTCCTACGAGCAGTACTTC. Its protein product is CASSYRETSYEQYF. This rearrangement joins TRBV5-6 to TRBJ2-7, with a tentative D call TRBD2 (5 bases). V was shortened by 3 bases and J by 1 base, with 11 bases between the two germline ends. Germline CDR1 reads SGHDT; CDR2 reads YYEEEE. The CDR3 is 14 amino acids. The full variable domain, with the rest looked up from reference TRBV5-6 and TRBJ2-7, is DAGVTQSPTHLIKTRGQQVTLRCSPKSGHDTVSWYQQALGQGPQFIFQYYEEEERQRGNFPDRFSGHQFPNYSSELNVNALLLGDSALYLCASSYRETSYEQYFGPGTRLTVT.

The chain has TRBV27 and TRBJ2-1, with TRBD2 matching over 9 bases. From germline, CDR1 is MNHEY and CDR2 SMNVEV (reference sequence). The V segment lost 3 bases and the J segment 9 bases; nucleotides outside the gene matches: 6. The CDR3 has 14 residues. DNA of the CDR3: TGTGCCAGCAGTTTGAATAGCGGGGGTTTTGAGCAGTTCTTC. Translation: CASSLNSGGFEQFF.

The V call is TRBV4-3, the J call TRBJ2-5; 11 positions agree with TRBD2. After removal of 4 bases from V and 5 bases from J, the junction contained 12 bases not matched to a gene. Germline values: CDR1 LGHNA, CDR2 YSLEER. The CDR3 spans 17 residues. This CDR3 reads CASSPPGSGRAGETQYF. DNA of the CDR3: TGCGCCAGCAGCCCTCCCGGTAGCGGGAGGGCCGGGGAGACCCAGTACTTC.

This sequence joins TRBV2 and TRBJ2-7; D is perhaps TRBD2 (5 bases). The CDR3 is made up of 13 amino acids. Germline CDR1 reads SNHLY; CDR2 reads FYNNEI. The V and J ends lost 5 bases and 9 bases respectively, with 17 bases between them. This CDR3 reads CASSPPLGVGQYF. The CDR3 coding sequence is TGTGCCAGCAGTCCGCCCCTGGGAGTTGGGCAGTACTTC. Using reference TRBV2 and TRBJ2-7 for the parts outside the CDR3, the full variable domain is EPEVTQTPSHQVTQMGQEVILRCVPISNHLYFYWYRQILGQKVEFLVSFYNNEISEKSEIFDDQFSVERPDGSNFTLKIRSTKLEDSAMYFCASSPPLGVGQYFGPGTRLTVT.

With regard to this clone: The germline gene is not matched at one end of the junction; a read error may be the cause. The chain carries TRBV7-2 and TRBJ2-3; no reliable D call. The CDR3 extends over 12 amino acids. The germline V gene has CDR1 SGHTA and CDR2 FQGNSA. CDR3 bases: TGTGCCAGCAGCCCACACACATATACGCAGTATTTT. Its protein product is CASSPHTYTQYF.

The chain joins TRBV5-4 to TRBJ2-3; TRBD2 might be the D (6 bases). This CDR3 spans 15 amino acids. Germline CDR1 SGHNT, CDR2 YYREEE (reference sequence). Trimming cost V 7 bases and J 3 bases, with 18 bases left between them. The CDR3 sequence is CASYRGAEGTDTQYF. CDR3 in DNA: TGTGCCAGCTATCGAGGGGCGGAGGGGACAGATACGCAGTATTTT.

The CDR3 DNA sequence: TGCGCCAGCAGCCCCCAAGGGGATACCAATCAGCCCCAGCATTTT. Encoded protein: CASSPQGDTNQPQHF. The V gene is TRBV4-1, the J gene TRBJ1-5; D may be TRBD1 (5 bases). CDR3 length: 15 residues. The germline V gene has CDR1 MGHRA and CDR2 YSYEKL. V was shortened by 4 bases and J by 3 bases, with 13 bases between the two germline ends.

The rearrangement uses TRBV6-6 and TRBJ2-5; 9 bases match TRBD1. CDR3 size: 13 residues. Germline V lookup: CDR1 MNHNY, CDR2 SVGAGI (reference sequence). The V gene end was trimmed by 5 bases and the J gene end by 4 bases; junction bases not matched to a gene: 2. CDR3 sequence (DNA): TGTGCCAGCAGTAAGGGACAGGGAGAGACCCAGTACTTC. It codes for CASSKGQGETQYF.

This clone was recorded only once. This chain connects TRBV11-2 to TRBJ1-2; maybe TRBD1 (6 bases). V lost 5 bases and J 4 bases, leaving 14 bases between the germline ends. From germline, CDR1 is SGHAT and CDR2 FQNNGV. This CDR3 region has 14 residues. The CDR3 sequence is CASSPGVGVYGYTF. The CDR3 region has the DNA TGTGCCAGCAGCCCAGGGGTCGGGGTCTATGGCTACACCTTC.

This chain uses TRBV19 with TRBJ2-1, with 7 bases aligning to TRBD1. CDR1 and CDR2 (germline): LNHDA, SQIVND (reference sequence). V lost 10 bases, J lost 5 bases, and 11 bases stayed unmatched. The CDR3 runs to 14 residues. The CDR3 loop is CATNPGQLNNEQFF. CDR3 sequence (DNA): TGTGCCACGAACCCGGGACAGTTAAACAATGAGCAGTTCTTC. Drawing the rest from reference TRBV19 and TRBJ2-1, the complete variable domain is DGGITQSPKYLFRKEGQNVTLSCEQNLNHDAMYWYRQDPGQGLRLIYYSQIVNDFQKGDIAEGYSVSREKKESFPLTVTSAQKNPTAFYLCATNPGQLNNEQFFGPGTRLTVL.

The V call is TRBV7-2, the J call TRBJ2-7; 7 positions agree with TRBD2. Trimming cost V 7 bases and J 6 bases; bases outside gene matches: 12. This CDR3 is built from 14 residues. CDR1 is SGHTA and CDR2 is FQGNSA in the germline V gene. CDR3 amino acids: CASILWVGEGEQYF. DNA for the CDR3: TGTGCCAGCATCCTCTGGGTAGGGGAGGGCGAGCAGTACTTC. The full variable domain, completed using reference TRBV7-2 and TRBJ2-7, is GAGVSQSPSNKVTEKGKDVELRCDPISGHTALYWYRQSLGQGLEFLIYFQGNSAPDKSGLPSDRFSAERTGGSVSTLTIQRTQQEDSAVYLCASILWVGEGEQYFGPGTRLTVT.

DNA for the CDR3: TGTGCCAGTAGCCTCTCCGGGACAAGGATGAACACTGAAGCTTTCTTT. It specifies CASSLSGTRMNTEAFF. This chain connects TRBV19 to TRBJ1-1; tentatively, D is TRBD1 (6 bases). This CDR3 contains 16 residues. Trimming cost V 6 bases and J 0 bases, with 17 bases left between them. Per the germline V gene, CDR1 is LNHDA and CDR2 is SQIVND (reference sequence). Using reference TRBV19 and TRBJ1-1 for the parts outside the CDR3, the full variable domain is DGGITQSPKYLFRKEGQNVTLSCEQNLNHDAMYWYRQDPGQGLRLIYYSQIVNDFQKGDIAEGYSVSREKKESFPLTVTSAQKNPTAFYLCASSLSGTRMNTEAFFGQGTRLTVV.

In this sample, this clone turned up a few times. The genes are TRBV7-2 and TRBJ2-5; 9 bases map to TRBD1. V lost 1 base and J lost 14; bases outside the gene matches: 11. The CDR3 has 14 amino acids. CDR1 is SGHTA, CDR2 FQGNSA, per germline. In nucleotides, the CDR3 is TGTGCCAGCAGCTTAGAAGGGACAGGGACCCCGTTATACTTC. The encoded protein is CASSLEGTGTPLYF. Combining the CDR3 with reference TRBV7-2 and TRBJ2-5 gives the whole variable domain GAGVSQSPSNKVTEKGKDVELRCDPISGHTALYWYRQSLGQGLEFLIYFQGNSAPDKSGLPSDRFSAERTGGSVSTLTIQRTQQEDSAVYLCASSLEGTGTPLYFGPGTRLLVL.

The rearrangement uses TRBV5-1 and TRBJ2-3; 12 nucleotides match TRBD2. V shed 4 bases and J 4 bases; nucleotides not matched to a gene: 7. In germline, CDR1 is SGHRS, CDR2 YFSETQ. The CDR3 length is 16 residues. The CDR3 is CASSLLPSGGADTQYF. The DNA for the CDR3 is TGCGCCAGCAGCCTCCTACCTAGCGGGGGGGCAGATACGCAGTATTTT.

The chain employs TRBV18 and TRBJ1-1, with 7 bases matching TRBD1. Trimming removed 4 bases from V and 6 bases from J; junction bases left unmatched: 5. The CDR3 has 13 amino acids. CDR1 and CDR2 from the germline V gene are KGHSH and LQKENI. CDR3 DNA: TGTGCCAGCTCACAGACAGGGCCTCCTGAAGCTTTCTTT. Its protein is CASSQTGPPEAFF.

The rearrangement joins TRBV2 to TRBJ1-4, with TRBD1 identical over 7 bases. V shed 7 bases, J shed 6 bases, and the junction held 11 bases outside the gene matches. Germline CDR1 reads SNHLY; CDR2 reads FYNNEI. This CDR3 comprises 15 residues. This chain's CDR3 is CASTATTGSYEKLFF. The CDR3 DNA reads TGTGCCAGCACCGCAACGACAGGGTCTTATGAAAAACTGTTTTTT.

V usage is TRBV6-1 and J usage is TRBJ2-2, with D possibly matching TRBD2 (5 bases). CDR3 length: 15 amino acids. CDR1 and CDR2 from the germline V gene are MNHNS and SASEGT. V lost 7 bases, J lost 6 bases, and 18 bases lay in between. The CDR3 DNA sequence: TGTGCCAGCAAGACCATCCTCAAGGGAGCCGGGGAGCTGTTTTTT. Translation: CASKTILKGAGELFF.

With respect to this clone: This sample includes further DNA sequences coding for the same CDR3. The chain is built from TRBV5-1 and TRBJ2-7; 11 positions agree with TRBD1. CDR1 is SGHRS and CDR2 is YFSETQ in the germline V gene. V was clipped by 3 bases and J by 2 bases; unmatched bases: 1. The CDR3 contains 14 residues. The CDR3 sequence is CASSWGQGAYEQYF. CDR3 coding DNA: TGCGCCAGCAGCTGGGGACAGGGGGCCTACGAGCAGTACTTC.

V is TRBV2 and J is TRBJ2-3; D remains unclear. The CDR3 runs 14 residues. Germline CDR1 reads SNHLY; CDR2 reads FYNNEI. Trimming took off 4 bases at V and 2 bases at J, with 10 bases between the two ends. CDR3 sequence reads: CASSVLGVTDTQYF. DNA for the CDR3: TGTGCCAGCAGTGTTCTAGGCGTCACAGATACGCAGTATTTT.

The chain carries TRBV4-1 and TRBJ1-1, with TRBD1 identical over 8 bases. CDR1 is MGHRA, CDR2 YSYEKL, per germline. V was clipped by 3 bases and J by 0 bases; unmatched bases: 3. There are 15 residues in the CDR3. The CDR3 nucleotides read TGCGCCAGCAGCCACCAGACAGGGGTGAACACTGAAGCTTTCTTT. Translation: CASSHQTGVNTEAFF.

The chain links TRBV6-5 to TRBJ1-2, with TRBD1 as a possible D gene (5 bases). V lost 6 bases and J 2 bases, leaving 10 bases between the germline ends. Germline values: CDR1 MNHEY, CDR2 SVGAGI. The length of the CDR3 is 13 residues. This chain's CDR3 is CASRSTGNYGYTF. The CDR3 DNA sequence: TGTGCCAGCAGATCCACAGGAAACTATGGCTACACCTTC.

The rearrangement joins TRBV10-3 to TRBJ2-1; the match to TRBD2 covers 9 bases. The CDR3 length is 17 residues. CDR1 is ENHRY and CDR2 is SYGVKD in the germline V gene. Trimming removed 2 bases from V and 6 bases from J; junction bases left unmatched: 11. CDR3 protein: CAISEGGTSMSPNEQFF. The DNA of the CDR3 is TGTGCCATCAGTGAGGGAGGGACTAGCATGAGTCCCAATGAGCAGTTCTTC.